This T cell receptor beta chain was observed in a study of CD8 T cells in Susac syndrome. CDR1 and CDR2 from the germline V gene are DFQATT and SNEGSKA (reference sequence). V shed 3 bases and J shed 1 base, with 10 bases lying between them. The CDR3 runs to 13 residues. After extraction with the RNeasy kit, roughly 0.5 to 1 ug of the RNA was reverse transcribed using random hexamers. TCRdb reanalysed the immunoSEQ multiplex PCR reads using MiXCR and keeps one entry per CDR3 protein. The table includes around 130,000 distinct CDR3 sequences, just under 95% detected once. The material sequenced was CD8+ T cells from PBMCs. This TCR came from a human donor with Susac syndrome. The J gene is TRBJ2-7, the V gene TRBV20-1; D is possibly TRBD1 (6 bases). This CDR3 reads CSARAGESYEQYF. CDR3 nucleotide sequence: TGCAGTGCTAGGGCAGGGGAGTCCTACGAGCAGTACTTC.